This T cell receptor (beta chain) was sequenced in a study of spatial heterogeneity in lung cancer. The time point here: sample taken at primary tumor resection. From tumor, nontumor lung or frozen PBMC, whole RNA was taken unsorted for sequencing. The study tagged each TCR cDNA molecule with a unique molecular identifier. MiXCR, run by TCRdb on the 5' RACE reads, gives a single entry per CDR3 protein. This table holds around 23,000 distinct CDR3 sequences, 3% to 3.5% found once. Looked up from germline, CDR1 is MNHEY and CDR2 is SVGEGT. The CDR3 is 14 amino acids. Unmatched junction bases numbered 4, after V lost 6 bases and J lost 0 bases.

V and J are TRBV6-2 or TRBV6-3 and TRBJ2-5, with 7 bases identical to TRBD2. The source is a female donor with early-stage non-small cell lung cancer. The source material was PBMCs, sampled at surgery. The CDR3 DNA is TGTGCCAGCAGGGAGGCGGGAGACCAAGAGACCCAGTACTTC. It encodes CASREAGDQETQYF.